This TCR beta chain was found in a study of cytomegalovirus exposure and HLA in healthy donors. Here immunoSEQ multiplex PCR was the method, and the copy in TCRdb shows in-frame clones only, minus some. Of roughly 300,000 clones in the sample, 70% to 90% are singletons; the top ten hold more than 0.8%. The CDR3 has 14 residues. Trimming took 5 bases from V and 1 from J, leaving 12 bases between them. Germline V gives CDR1 MNHNY, CDR2 SVGAGI (reference sequence). The clonotype comes from a woman aged 18 to 35 in good health and CMV-seronegative. The J gene is TRBJ2-7, the V gene TRBV6-6; a possible D gene is TRBD2 (6 bases). The sample consisted of PBMCs. This CDR3 is CASSGRGLSYEQYF. The CDR3 DNA follows: TGTGCCAGCAGTGGCCGGGGACTTTCCTACGAGCAGTACTTC.